This TCR beta chain was sequenced during a study of cytomegalovirus exposure and HLA in healthy donors. Study in general: A subsequent analysis reported that the roughly 120 validation repertoires were produced on the same platform that had also been used for the roughly 670 first-cohort repertoires. Study findings and constraints: Researchers counted around 180 TCR beta chains as cytomegalovirus-associated. Three chains linked to CMV were shown in vitro to be specific for CMV antigens.

The approximately 120-subject validation cohort, separate from the roughly 700-subject first cohort, included the donors. As regards this clone: Its antigen is undetermined.

This CDR3 is built from 13 residues. Germline V gene sequence: CDR1 SNHLY, CDR2 FYNNEI. V dropped 6 bases and J dropped 3; count of bases not matched to a gene: 2. The assay was immunoSEQ multiplex PCR, and TCRdb's table has in-frame clones only and misses some. This table holds about 340,000 clones, roughly 88% found once. The V and J genes are TRBV2 and TRBJ1-5, with TRBD1 identical over 7 bases. The sequenced sample consisted of PBMCs. This receptor was identified in a woman aged 18-35 years in good health and CMV-seronegative. CDR3 residues: CASRGTVNQPQHF. In nucleotides, the CDR3 is TGTGCCAGCAGAGGGACAGTCAATCAGCCCCAGCATTTT.